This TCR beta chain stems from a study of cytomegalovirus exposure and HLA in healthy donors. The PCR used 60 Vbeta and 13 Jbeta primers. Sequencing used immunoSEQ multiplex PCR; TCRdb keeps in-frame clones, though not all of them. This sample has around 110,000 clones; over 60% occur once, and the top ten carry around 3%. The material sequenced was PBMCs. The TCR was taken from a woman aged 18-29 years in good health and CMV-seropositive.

This chain's CDR3 is CASSRTQGVYEQYF. The CDR3 bases are TGTGCCAGCAGCCGAACACAGGGTGTCTACGAGCAGTACTTC. This rearrangement joins TRBV5-8 to TRBJ2-7; D perhaps matches TRBD1 (6 bases). Germline V CDR1 and CDR2: SGHTS, YDEGEE. The CDR3 sequence is 14 residues long. The V end lost 4 bases, the J end lost 3 bases, and 14 bases lay between the germline ends.